A single sample is the source of the 26 T cell receptor beta chains below, sequenced in a study of T cells expressing NK-cell markers. TCRdb re-called the 5' RACE reads and catalogs CDR3 proteins one per entry, DNA excluded. Here the sample table reports a few hundred thousand distinct CDR3 sequences. Sequenced material: blood T cells: a sorted CD56 or NKG2C T cell subset, CD4+ or CD8+ T cells, or bulk PBMC T cells (not recorded which). The source of these receptors is a man aged 18 to 29 in good health.

The V call is TRBV4-2, the J call TRBJ2-2; TCRdb indicates TRBD1, and absent DNA this call remains unverified. The CDR3 loop spans 17 amino acids. Germline V CDR1 and CDR2: LGHNA, YNFKEQ. The CDR3: CASSQDPGPLNTGELFF.

The chain's CDR3 is CASNPTGYGYTF. The V call is TRBV19, the J call TRBJ1-2; TCRdb calls TRBD1, which cannot be checked without DNA. The CDR3 sequence is 12 residues long. Germline CDR1 LNHDA, CDR2 SQIVND (reference sequence).

The V call is TRBV18, the J call TRBJ2-1. CDR1 and CDR2 from the germline V gene are KGHSH and LQKENI. This CDR3 contains 18 residues. The chain's CDR3 is CASSPAAQSGSSYNEQFF.

The J gene is TRBJ2-1, the V gene TRBV7-9; TCRdb's D gene call, TRBD1, goes unchecked for lack of DNA. CDR3 length: 16 amino acids. Germline V gene lookup returns CDR1 SEHNR and CDR2 FQNEAQ (reference sequence). CDR3 amino acids: CASSLGDRGFGNEQFF.

The chain couples TRBV29-1 to TRBJ2-2; absent DNA, TCRdb's TRBD1 call cannot be checked. CDR3 length: 13 amino acids. In germline, CDR1 is SQVTM, CDR2 ANQGSEA. The chain's CDR3 is CSVEETGIGELFF.

The V gene is TRBV11-2, the J gene TRBJ2-3; TCRdb picks TRBD2, but there is no DNA to check that call. Germline values: CDR1 SGHAT, CDR2 FQNNGV. CDR3 length: 16 amino acids. Here the CDR3 reads CASSLTGTSGRDTQYF.

This rearrangement joins TRBV5-4 to TRBJ1-2; no DNA is available, so the TRBD1 call from TCRdb remains unchecked. The CDR3 consists of 13 residues. Per the germline V gene, CDR1 is SGHNT and CDR2 is YYREEE (reference sequence). The CDR3 here is CASSFLGQGGYTF.

V usage is TRBV28 and J usage is TRBJ2-2; the D call from TCRdb, TRBD1, cannot be confirmed without DNA. The germline V gene encodes CDR1 MDHEN and CDR2 SYDVKM. This CDR3 comprises 16 residues. The CDR3 loop reads CASSLWGGRNTGELFF.

This rearrangement joins TRBV12-3 or TRBV12-4 to TRBJ2-2; the D call from TCRdb, TRBD2, cannot be confirmed without DNA. The CDR3 spans 18 residues. CDR3 in amino acids: CASSSLPPGGRGTGELFF.

V gene TRBV20-1 combines with J gene TRBJ1-5. Germline CDR1 is DFQATT and CDR2 is SNEGSKA (reference sequence). The CDR3 has 15 residues. The CDR3 is CSARALGSRKQPQHF.

The chain is built from TRBV29-1 and TRBJ2-1; there is no DNA to check the TCRdb D call of TRBD2. This CDR3 has 11 residues. Germline V CDR1 and CDR2: SQVTM, ANQGSEA. The CDR3 is CSVEEGLQRFF.

The V and J genes are TRBV6-5 and TRBJ2-1; checking the TCRdb D call of TRBD2 is not possible without DNA. The CDR3 runs 14 residues. CDR1 is MNHEY, CDR2 SVGAGI, per germline. The CDR3 spells CASSYGLAGPPRFF.

The V gene is TRBV20-1, the J gene TRBJ2-1; there is no DNA to check the TCRdb D call of TRBD1. The CDR3 runs to 16 residues. Looked up from germline, CDR1 is DFQATT and CDR2 is SNEGSKA (reference sequence). The CDR3 is CSARDLRTPGPNEQFF.

V is TRBV10-3 and J is TRBJ2-5. CDR1 and CDR2 from the germline V gene are ENHRY and SYGVKD. CDR3 length: 13 residues. The CDR3 loop is CAISERSKETQYF.

The chain has TRBV15 and TRBJ1-6. Germline V gene data show CDR1 as LNHNV and CDR2 as YYDKDF (reference sequence). CDR3 length equals 14 residues. This CDR3 reads CATSRESIGSPLHF.

The CDR3 reads CASSLVSTGSGETQYF. The chain combines TRBV7-2 with TRBJ2-5; TCRdb selects TRBD1, and the lack of DNA leaves this call unchecked. The CDR3 sequence is 16 residues long. Germline-derived CDR1 and CDR2 are SGHTA and FQGNSA.

The chain links TRBV15 to TRBJ1-1; checking the TCRdb D call of TRBD1 is not possible without DNA. Germline CDR1 LNHNV, CDR2 YYDKDF (reference sequence). The CDR3 is 13 residues long. CDR3 loop: CATSRGGRTEAFF.

The chain has TRBV30 and TRBJ2-5; the TRBD2 assignment by TCRdb is unverifiable without DNA. The CDR3 has 16 amino acids. The germline gives CDR1 GTSNPN, CDR2 SVGIG (reference sequence). CDR3 sequence: CAWSVLAGGPSETQYF. Based on the CDR3 plus reference TRBV30 and TRBJ2-5, the full variable domain is SQTIHQWPATLVQPVGSPLSLECTVEGTSNPNLYWYRQAAGRGLQLLFYSVGIGQISSEVPQNLSASRPQDRQFILSSKKLLLSDSGFYLCAWSVLAGGPSETQYFGPGTRLLVL.

This chain links TRBV20-1 with TRBJ2-1; there is no DNA to check the TCRdb D call of TRBD2. The CDR3 sequence is 14 residues long. Germline CDR1 DFQATT, CDR2 SNEGSKA (reference sequence). The chain's CDR3 is CSARTSGYYNEQFF.

The chain's CDR3 is CASSQDRWGSPLHF. V is TRBV4-3 and J is TRBJ1-6. The germline V gene has CDR1 LGHNA and CDR2 YSLEER. The CDR3 runs to 14 residues.

The chain carries TRBV7-2 and TRBJ1-1; lacking DNA, the TRBD1 call made by TCRdb goes unchecked. This CDR3 region has 16 residues. CDR1 and CDR2 from the germline V gene are SGHTA and FQGNSA. The CDR3 loop reads CASSLGPRGANTEAFF.

CDR3 loop: CSAVTGWTGELFF. This sequence joins TRBV20-1 and TRBJ2-2; TCRdb's D gene call, TRBD1, goes unchecked for lack of DNA. The length of the CDR3 is 13 residues. Germline V lookup: CDR1 DFQATT, CDR2 SNEGSKA (reference sequence).

The V call is TRBV28, the J call TRBJ2-5; TCRdb's D call of TRBD2 is untestable without DNA. CDR3 length: 14 residues. Looked up from germline, CDR1 is MDHEN and CDR2 is SYDVKM. The CDR3 sequence: CASSLGPRVETQYF.

The chain employs TRBV12-3 or TRBV12-4 and TRBJ2-1. CDR3 size: 14 residues. The CDR3 region is CASKWTDSYNEQFF.

The chain links TRBV20-1 to TRBJ1-4. This CDR3 region has 13 residues. Per the germline V gene, CDR1 is DFQATT and CDR2 is SNEGSKA (reference sequence). The CDR3 is CSARWSQGEKLFF.

CDR3 amino acids: CASSFSGSTAGELFF. V is TRBV6-5 and J is TRBJ2-2; the TCRdb D gene call, TRBD2, has no DNA to confirm it. CDR1 is MNHEY, CDR2 SVGAGI, per germline. The CDR3 is made up of 15 amino acids.